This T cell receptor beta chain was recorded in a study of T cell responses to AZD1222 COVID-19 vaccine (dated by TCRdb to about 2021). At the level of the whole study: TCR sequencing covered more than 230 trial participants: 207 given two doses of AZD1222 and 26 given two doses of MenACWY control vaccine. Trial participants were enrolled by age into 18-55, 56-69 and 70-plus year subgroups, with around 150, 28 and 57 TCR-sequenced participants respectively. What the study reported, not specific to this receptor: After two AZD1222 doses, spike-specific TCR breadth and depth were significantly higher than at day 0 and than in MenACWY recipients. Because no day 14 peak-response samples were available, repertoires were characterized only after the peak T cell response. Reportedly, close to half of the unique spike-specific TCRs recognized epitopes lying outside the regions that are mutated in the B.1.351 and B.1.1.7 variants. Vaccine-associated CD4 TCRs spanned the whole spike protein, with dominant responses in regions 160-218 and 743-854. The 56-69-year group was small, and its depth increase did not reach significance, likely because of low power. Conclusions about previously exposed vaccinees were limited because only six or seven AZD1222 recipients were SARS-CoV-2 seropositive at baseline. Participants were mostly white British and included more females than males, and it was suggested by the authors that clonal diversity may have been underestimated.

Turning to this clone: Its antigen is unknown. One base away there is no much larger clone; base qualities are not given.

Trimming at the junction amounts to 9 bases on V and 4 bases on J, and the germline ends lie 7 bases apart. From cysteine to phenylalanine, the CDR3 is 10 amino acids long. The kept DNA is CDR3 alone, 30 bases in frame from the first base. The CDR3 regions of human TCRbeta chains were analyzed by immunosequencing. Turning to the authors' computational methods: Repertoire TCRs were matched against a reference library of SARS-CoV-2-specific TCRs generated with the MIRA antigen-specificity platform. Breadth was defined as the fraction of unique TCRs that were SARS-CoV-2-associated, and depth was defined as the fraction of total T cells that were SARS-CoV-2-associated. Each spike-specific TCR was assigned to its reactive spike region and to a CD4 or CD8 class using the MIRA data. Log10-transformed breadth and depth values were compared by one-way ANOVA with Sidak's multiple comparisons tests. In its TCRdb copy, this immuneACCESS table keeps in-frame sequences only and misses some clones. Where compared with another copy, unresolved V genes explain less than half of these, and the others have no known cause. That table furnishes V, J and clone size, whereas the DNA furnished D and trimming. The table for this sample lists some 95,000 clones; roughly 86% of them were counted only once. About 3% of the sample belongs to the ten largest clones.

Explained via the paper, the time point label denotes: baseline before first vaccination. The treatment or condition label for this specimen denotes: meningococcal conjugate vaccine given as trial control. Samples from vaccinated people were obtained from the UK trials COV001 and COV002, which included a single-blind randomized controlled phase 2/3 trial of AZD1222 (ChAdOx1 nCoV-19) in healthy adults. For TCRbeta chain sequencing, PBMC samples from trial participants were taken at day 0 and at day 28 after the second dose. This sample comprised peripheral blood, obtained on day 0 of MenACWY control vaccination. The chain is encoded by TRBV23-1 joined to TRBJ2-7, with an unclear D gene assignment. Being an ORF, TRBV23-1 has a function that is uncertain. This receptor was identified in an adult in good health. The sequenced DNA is TGCGCCAGTGGGTCTTACGAGCAGTACTTC. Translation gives CASGSYEQYF.